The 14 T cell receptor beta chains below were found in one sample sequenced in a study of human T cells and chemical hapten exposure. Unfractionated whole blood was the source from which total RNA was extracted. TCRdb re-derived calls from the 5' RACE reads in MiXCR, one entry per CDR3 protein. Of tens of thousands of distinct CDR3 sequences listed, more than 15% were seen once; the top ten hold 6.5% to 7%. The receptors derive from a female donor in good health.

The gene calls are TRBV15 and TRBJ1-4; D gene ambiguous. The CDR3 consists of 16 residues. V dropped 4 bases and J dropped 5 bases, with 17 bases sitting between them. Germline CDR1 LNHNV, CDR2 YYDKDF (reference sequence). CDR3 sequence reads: CATSKQFRAGNEKLFF. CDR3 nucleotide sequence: TGTGCCACCAGCAAGCAGTTTAGGGCGGGGAATGAAAAACTGTTTTTT.

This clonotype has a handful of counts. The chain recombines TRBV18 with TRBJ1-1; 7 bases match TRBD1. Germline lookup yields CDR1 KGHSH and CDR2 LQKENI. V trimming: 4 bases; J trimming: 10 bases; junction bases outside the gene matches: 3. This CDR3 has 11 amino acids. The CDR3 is CASSLDRVAFF. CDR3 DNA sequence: TGTGCCAGCTCACTCGACAGGGTAGCTTTCTTT.

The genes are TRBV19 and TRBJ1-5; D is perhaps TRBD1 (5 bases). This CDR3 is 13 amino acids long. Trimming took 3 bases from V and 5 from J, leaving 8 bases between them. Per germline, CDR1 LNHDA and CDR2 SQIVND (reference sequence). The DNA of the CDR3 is TGTGCCAGTAGTATCGGCAGGGATCAGCCCCAGCATTTT. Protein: CASSIGRDQPQHF.

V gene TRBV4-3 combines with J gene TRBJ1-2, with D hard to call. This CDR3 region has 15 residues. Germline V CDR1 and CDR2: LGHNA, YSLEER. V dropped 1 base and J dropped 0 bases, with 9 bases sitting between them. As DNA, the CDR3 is TGCGCCAGCAGCCAAGCCGCCGGAGCTAACTATGGCTACACCTTC. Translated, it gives CASSQAAGANYGYTF.

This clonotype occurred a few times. CDR3 amino acids: CSASRGRQAYGYTF. The CDR3 coding sequence is TGCAGTGCTAGTAGGGGGAGACAGGCCTATGGCTACACCTTC. The chain links TRBV20-1 to TRBJ1-2, with a possible D match to TRBD1 (6 bases). This CDR3 is 14 amino acids long. V was trimmed by 3 bases and J by 4 bases, leaving 15 bases between them. Germline V gene lookup returns CDR1 DFQATT and CDR2 SNEGSKA (reference sequence).

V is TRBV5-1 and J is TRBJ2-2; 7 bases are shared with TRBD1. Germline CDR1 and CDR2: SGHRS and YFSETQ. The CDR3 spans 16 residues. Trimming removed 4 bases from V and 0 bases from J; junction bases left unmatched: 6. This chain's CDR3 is CASSLGQTTNTGELFF. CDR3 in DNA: TGCGCCAGCAGCCTGGGACAGACCACGAACACCGGGGAGCTGTTTTTT.

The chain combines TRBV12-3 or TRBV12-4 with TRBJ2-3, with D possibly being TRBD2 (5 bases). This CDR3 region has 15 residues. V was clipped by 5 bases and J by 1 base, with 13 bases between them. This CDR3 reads CASSPGSPRTDTQYF. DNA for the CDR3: TGTGCCAGCAGTCCTGGGAGTCCTCGCACAGATACGCAGTATTTT.

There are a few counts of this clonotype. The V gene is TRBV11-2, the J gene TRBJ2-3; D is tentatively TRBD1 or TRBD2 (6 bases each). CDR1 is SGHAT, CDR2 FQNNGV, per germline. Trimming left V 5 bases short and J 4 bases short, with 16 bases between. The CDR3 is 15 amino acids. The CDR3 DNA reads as TGTGCCAGCAGCCCCGAGACTAGGGGGGCAGATACGCAGTATTTT. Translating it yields CASSPETRGADTQYF.

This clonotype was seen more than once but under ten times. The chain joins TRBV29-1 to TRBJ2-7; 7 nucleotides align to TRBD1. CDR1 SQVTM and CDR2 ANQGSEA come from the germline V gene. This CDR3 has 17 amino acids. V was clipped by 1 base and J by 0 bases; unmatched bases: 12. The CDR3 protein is CSVEGSRQGMGSYEQYF. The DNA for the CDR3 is TGCAGCGTTGAAGGTTCCCGACAGGGTATGGGCTCCTACGAGCAGTACTTC.

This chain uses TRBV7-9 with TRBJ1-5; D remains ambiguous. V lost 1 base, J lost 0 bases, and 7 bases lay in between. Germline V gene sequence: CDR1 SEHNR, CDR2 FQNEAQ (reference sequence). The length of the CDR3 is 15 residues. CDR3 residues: CASSLGDYSNQPQHF. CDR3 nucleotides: TGTGCCAGCAGCTTAGGGGATTATAGCAATCAGCCCCAGCATTTT.

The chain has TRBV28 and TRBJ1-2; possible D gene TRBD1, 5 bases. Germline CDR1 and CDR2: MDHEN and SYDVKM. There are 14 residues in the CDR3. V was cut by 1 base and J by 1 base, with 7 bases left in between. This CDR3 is CASSLSQDNYGYTF. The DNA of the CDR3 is TGTGCCAGCAGTTTATCACAGGATAACTATGGCTACACCTTC.

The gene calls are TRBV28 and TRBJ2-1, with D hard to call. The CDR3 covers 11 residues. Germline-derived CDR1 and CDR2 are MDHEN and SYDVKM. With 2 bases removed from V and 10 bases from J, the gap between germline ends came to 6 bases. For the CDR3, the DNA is TGTGCCAGCAGTTTAGCGATCGAGCAGTTCTTC. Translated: CASSLAIEQFF.

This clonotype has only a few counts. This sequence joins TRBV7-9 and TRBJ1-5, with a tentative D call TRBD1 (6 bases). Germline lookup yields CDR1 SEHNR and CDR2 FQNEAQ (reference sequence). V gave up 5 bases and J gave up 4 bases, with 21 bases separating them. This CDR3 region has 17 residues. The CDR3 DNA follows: TGTGCCAGCAGCCCACTAGTAGGGGGGCCTCCTAATCAGCCCCAGCATTTT. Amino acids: CASSPLVGGPPNQPQHF.

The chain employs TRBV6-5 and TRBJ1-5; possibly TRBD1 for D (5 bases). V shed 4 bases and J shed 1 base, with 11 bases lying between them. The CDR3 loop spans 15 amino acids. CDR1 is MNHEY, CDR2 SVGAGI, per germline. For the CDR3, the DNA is TGTGCCAGCAGTTTCGACCGACAGAGCAATCAGCCCCAGCATTTT. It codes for CASSFDRQSNQPQHF.